Listed here are 19 T cell receptor beta chains from one sample, sequenced in a study of spatial heterogeneity in lung cancer. TCRdb redid the calling of the 5' RACE reads with MiXCR, one entry per CDR3 protein. The sample carries around 11,000 distinct CDR3 sequences, about 24% recorded once. Time point specified: sample taken at primary tumor resection. Whole RNA came from tumor, nontumor lung or frozen PBMC and was sequenced without being sorted. The sample was PBMCs, taken at surgery. The receptors stem from a female donor with early-stage non-small cell lung cancer.

The J gene is TRBJ2-2, the V gene TRBV20-1, with D possibly called TRBD1 or TRBD2 (5 bases each). This CDR3 is built from 17 residues. V dropped 6 bases and J dropped 1 base, with 21 bases sitting between them. Germline-derived CDR1 and CDR2 are DFQATT and SNEGSKA (reference sequence). CDR3 amino acids: CSAAPVLGPWNTGELFF. In DNA form, the CDR3 reads TGCAGTGCCGCACCAGTACTGGGACCATGGAACACCGGGGAGCTGTTTTTT.

This clonotype was observed at least ten times. The V call is TRBV6-4, the J call TRBJ2-3, with 8 positions matching TRBD1. Germline trimming cut 2 bases from V and 10 bases from J; bases unmatched to any gene: 8. The CDR3 spans 14 residues. CDR1 is MRHNA and CDR2 is SNTAGT in the germline V gene. In nucleotides, the CDR3 is TGTGCCAGCAGTGACGGCCAACAGGGGGTGCCGCAGTATTTT. Amino acid sequence: CASSDGQQGVPQYF.

This chain uses TRBV10-3 with TRBJ2-3; TRBD2 agrees at 11 bases. The V segment lost 10 bases and the J segment 1 base; nucleotides outside the gene matches: 4. CDR1 and CDR2 from the germline V gene are ENHRY and SYGVKD. The CDR3 length is 14 residues. The DNA of the CDR3 is TGTGCCACACTACTAGCGGGAGGCACAGATACGCAGTATTTT. It is translated as CATLLAGGTDTQYF.

This clonotype was counted many times. V gene TRBV12-3 or TRBV12-4 combines with J gene TRBJ1-6; 7 bases are shared with TRBD1. The ends lost 8 bases at V and 12 bases at J; junction bases unmatched: 13. This CDR3 is 14 amino acids long. The CDR3 nucleotides read TGTGCCAGCCGAAATGGTCCGCAGGGGGAACCCCTCCACTTT. It yields the protein CASRNGPQGEPLHF.

This clonotype is classed as medium-sized. The chain joins TRBV4-1 to TRBJ2-3; unclear D gene. The germline V gene has CDR1 MGHRA and CDR2 YSYEKL. Trimming removed 0 bases from V and 0 bases from J, with 7 bases in between. This CDR3 region has 15 residues. CDR3 in amino acids: CASSQEGLSTDTQYF. The CDR3 DNA sequence: TGCGCCAGCAGCCAAGAGGGGTTGAGCACAGATACGCAGTATTTT.

In its sample, this clonotype was seen a few times. V gene TRBV2 combines with J gene TRBJ2-1; tentative D call: TRBD1 (6 bases). V lost 5 bases to trimming and J lost 5 bases, with 16 bases between them. Germline V gene sequence: CDR1 SNHLY, CDR2 FYNNEI. CDR3 length: 15 amino acids. The CDR3 region is CASSQQGLPNNEQFF. The DNA for the CDR3 is TGTGCCAGCAGTCAACAGGGTTTACCGAACAATGAGCAGTTCTTC.

This clonotype was counted a single time. CDR3 DNA sequence: TGCGCCAGCAGTCCCCATGAAAGAACCGGGAGGTCCCGGAGCGAGCAGTTCTTC. It encodes CASSPHERTGRSRSEQFF. This rearrangement joins TRBV10-2 to TRBJ2-1; 7 bases line up with TRBD2. Trimming cost V 5 bases and J 10 bases; bases outside gene matches: 23. Germline loops: CDR1 WSHSY, CDR2 SAAADI. The CDR3 is made up of 18 amino acids.

In its sample, this clonotype was seen many times. The chain recombines TRBV29-1 with TRBJ2-6; no clear D gene. The V end was cut by 5 bases, the J end by 0 bases, with 8 bases between. The germline CDR1 and CDR2 sequences are SQVTM and ANQGSEA. The CDR3 loop spans 14 amino acids. The CDR3 region is CSVFLSSGANVLTF. CDR3 coding DNA: TGCAGCGTTTTTCTGAGCTCTGGGGCCAACGTCCTGACTTTC.

This clonotype came up a few times. V is TRBV28 and J is TRBJ2-7; D is unclear. CDR3 length: 11 residues. CDR1 and CDR2 from the germline V gene are MDHEN and SYDVKM. The ends were cut back, 8 bases at V and 5 bases at J, with 10 bases in the middle. CDR3 in amino acids: CASLGAHEQYF. CDR3 sequence (DNA): TGTGCCAGCCTGGGCGCCCACGAGCAGTACTTC.

J is TRBJ2-3 and V is TRBV3-1; D is undetermined. The CDR3 has 15 amino acids. The ends were cut back, 4 bases at V and 0 bases at J, with 11 bases in the middle. The germline CDR1 and CDR2 sequences are LGHDT and YNNKEL (reference sequence). The CDR3 DNA reads as TGTGCCAGCAGCCCCAGGAGATTTAGCACAGATACGCAGTATTTT. Translated, it gives CASSPRRFSTDTQYF.

The chain carries TRBV13 and TRBJ1-1; a weak D match, TRBD1 (5 bases). V was shortened by 5 bases and J by 1 base, with 11 bases between the two germline ends. The CDR3 is 14 amino acids. Germline lookup yields CDR1 PRHDT and CDR2 FYEKMQ (reference sequence). The CDR3 sequence: CASSAGRSNTEAFF. CDR3 nucleotide sequence: TGTGCCAGCAGCGCGGGACGGTCGAACACTGAAGCTTTCTTT.

V and J are TRBV24-1 and TRBJ2-1; tentative D call: TRBD1 (6 bases). V lost 4 bases to trimming and J lost 15 bases, with 12 bases between them. CDR3 length: 11 residues. Germline V lookup: CDR1 KGHDR, CDR2 SFDVKD. The CDR3 region has the DNA TGTGCCACCAGTGAAGGGGGAACCTGGTTCTTC. Its protein product is CATSEGGTWFF.

J is TRBJ2-6 and V is TRBV30; D is uncertain. Germline values: CDR1 GTSNPN, CDR2 SVGIG (reference sequence). Trimming took 1 base from V and 0 from J, leaving 4 bases between them. The CDR3 extends over 14 amino acids. The CDR3 nucleotides read TGTGCCTGGAGTGCCTCCTCTGGGGCCAACGTCCTGACTTTC. Translated, it gives CAWSASSGANVLTF.

The CDR3 here is CASTAGGSYEQYF. CDR3 bases: TGTGCCAGCACCGCCGGGGGATCCTACGAGCAGTACTTC. The chain employs TRBV25-1 and TRBJ2-7; D perhaps matches TRBD2 (6 bases). Looked up from germline, CDR1 is MGHDK and CDR2 is SYGVNS. The germline V and J ends were trimmed by 7 bases and 1 base, with 11 bases remaining between them. The CDR3 is made up of 13 amino acids.

Note on this clonotype: The junction departs from the called germline gene at one end, perhaps through a read error. The rearrangement links TRBV12-3 or TRBV12-4 to TRBJ2-2, with 9 bases fitting TRBD1. This CDR3 comprises 11 residues. This CDR3 is CANERGQGLIF. Here the CDR3 DNA reads TGTGCCAACGAAAGAGGACAGGGGCTGATTTTT.

This clonotype was observed a handful of times. The rearrangement links TRBV4-1 to TRBJ2-7; D not resolved. The CDR3 consists of 14 residues. V lost 4 bases and J lost 7, with 17 bases in between. Germline V lookup: CDR1 MGHRA, CDR2 YSYEKL. CDR3 nucleotide sequence: TGCGCCAGCAGCCCCCCCCGATCTTTGGGGGAGCAGTACTTC. Amino acid sequence: CASSPPRSLGEQYF.

About this clonotype: A much larger clone lies a single base off, so this may be a read error. The chain links TRBV6-1 to TRBJ2-1; 8 bases map to TRBD2. The CDR3 is 15 residues long. Per the germline V gene, CDR1 is MNHNS and CDR2 is SASEGT. CDR3 sequence: CASNEDPAGVNEQFF. For the CDR3, the DNA is TGTGCCAGCAATGAAGATCCAGCGGGAGTCAATGAGCAGTTCTTC.

This clonotype was recorded at least ten times. V and J are TRBV18 and TRBJ1-4, with D unresolved. The CDR3 runs to 14 residues. CDR1 is KGHSH, CDR2 LQKENI, per germline. V dropped 2 bases and J dropped 12 bases, with 16 bases sitting between them. CDR3 DNA: TGTGCCAGCTCACCAGAGAGTTTATCCTGGGAACTGTTTTTT. Its translation: CASSPESLSWELFF.

This clonotype was found a few times. The V gene is TRBV27, the J gene TRBJ2-7; D perhaps matches TRBD2 (6 bases). The length of the CDR3 is 17 residues. Trimming shortened V by 5 bases and J by 3 bases, and 23 bases separated the two germline ends. Germline V gene data show CDR1 as MNHEY and CDR2 as SMNVEV (reference sequence). The CDR3 here is CASSHQRGTGAHYEQYF. CDR3 bases: TGTGCCAGCAGTCATCAGAGAGGGACGGGAGCCCACTACGAGCAGTACTTC.